This T cell receptor beta chain is from a study of shared clonotypes between healthy human individuals. Study in general: For every donor, three CD4 naive, three CD4 memory, two CD8 naive and one CD8 memory plates were used.

Study observations and caveats: The study found roughly 5% of naive CD4 clonotypes shared across a few donors.

Generated by immunoSEQ multiplex PCR, the TCRdb table keeps only in-frame clones and is missing some. Among more than 500,000 clones listed, roughly 95% were seen once. To note about this clone: The target antigen is unknown.

This clonotype was sampled from a woman aged 25 to 39 in good health. The material sequenced was naive CD4+ T cells sorted from blood. As to subset: CD45RA+ positively selected.

The CDR3 reads CATSRDGFVDQPQHF. The DNA for the CDR3 is TGTGCCACCAGCAGAGATGGGTTCGTGGATCAGCCCCAGCATTTT. The chain uses TRBV15 and TRBJ1-5, with unresolved D. The CDR3 covers 15 residues. The germline CDR1 and CDR2 sequences are LNHNV and YYDKDF (reference sequence). V was trimmed by 0 bases and J by 5 bases, leaving 11 bases between them.